The sequence of this TCR beta chain was determined in a study of T cells in Graves' hyperthyroidism and ophthalmopathy. As for this clonotype: Antigen: not known.

The hyperthyroidism patients had all been newly diagnosed, and their disease duration was under 2 months. Their ages ranged from 18 to 65 years. Exclusion followed for patients with uncontrolled infection, other autoimmune disease, pregnancy or lactation. Findings and caveats of the study: Most thyroid clonotypes expanded above 0.001 were also detected in blood. Stable hyperthyroidism was told apart from ophthalmopathy by a model built on 13 V-J features.

Authors of the study amplified TCR beta CDR3 regions from RNA transcripts. A first-round RT-PCR of the TCR CDR3 used the HTBI primer set. From the multiplex PCR reads, TCRdb called clonotypes with MiXCR, one entry per CDR3 protein. The table has a few hundred thousand distinct CDR3 sequences, 40% to 55% seen once. Source material: peripheral blood or thyroid tissue (not recorded which). This sequence was found in a woman under 30 with Graves' hyperthyroidism.

The CDR3 DNA sequence: TGTGCCAGCAGCAATGGGACTAACTCCTACGAGCAGTACTTC. This gives the protein CASSNGTNSYEQYF. The V and J genes are TRBV2 and TRBJ2-7; 7 positions match TRBD2. Germline trimming cut 6 bases from V and 0 bases from J; bases unmatched to any gene: 5. The CDR3 loop spans 14 amino acids. Germline CDR1 SNHLY, CDR2 FYNNEI.